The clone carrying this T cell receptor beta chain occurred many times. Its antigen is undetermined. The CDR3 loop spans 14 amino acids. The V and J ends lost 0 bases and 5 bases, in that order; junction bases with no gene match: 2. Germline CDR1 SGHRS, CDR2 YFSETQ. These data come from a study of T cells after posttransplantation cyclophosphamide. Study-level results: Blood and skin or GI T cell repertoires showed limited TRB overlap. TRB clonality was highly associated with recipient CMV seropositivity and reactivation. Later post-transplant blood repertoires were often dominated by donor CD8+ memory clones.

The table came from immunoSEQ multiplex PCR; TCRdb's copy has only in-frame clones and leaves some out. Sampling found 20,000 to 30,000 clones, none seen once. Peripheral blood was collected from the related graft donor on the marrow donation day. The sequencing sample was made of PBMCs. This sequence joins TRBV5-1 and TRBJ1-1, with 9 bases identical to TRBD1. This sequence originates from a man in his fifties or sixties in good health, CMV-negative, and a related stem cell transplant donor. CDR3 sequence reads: CASSLGQGGTEAFF. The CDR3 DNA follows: TGCGCCAGCAGCTTGGGACAGGGGGGGACTGAAGCTTTCTTT.